The 28 T cell receptor beta chains presented below share a single source sample, sequenced in a study of shared clonotypes between healthy human individuals. Generated by immunoSEQ multiplex PCR, the TCRdb table keeps only in-frame clones and is missing some. The data hold a few million clones, with around nine tenths observed a single time. The sequenced sample consisted of naive CD4+ T cells sorted from blood. Subset reported: CD45RA+ positively selected. Receptor source: a young man in good health.

This chain uses TRBV2 with TRBJ2-5; weak D call: TRBD2 (6 bases). The CDR3 has 15 residues. The V gene lost 6 bases and the J gene lost 2 bases, with 16 bases spanning the gap. Germline V CDR1 and CDR2: SNHLY, FYNNEI. The CDR3 reads CASSRSSARQETQYF. The CDR3 nucleotides read TGTGCCAGCAGCCGTTCTAGCGCACGACAAGAGACCCAGTACTTC. Drawing the rest from reference TRBV2 and TRBJ2-5, the complete variable domain is EPEVTQTPSHQVTQMGQEVILRCVPISNHLYFYWYRQILGQKVEFLVSFYNNEISEKSEIFDDQFSVERPDGSNFTLKIRSTKLEDSAMYFCASSRSSARQETQYFGPGTRLLVL.

This chain uses TRBV5-8 with TRBJ1-6; 10 nucleotides agree with TRBD1. J was trimmed by 5 bases and V by 6 bases; bases with no gene match: 8. The CDR3 loop spans 16 amino acids. Germline CDR1 reads SGHTS; CDR2 reads YDEGEE. CDR3 bases: TGTGCCAGCACCTTTACCGGGACAGGGGATAATTCACCCCTCCACTTT. This translates into CASTFTGTGDNSPLHF.

V is TRBV30 and J is TRBJ2-2; D is perhaps TRBD2 (6 bases). The CDR3 runs to 15 residues. The V end lost 5 bases, the J end lost 0 bases, and 13 bases lay between the germline ends. Germline V CDR1 and CDR2: GTSNPN, SVGIG (reference sequence). The CDR3 sequence: CAWGTGTPNTGELFF. DNA for the CDR3: TGTGCCTGGGGGACCGGGACTCCGAACACCGGGGAGCTGTTTTTT.

CDR3 amino acids: CASSPLGQGYNSPLHF. The CDR3 DNA sequence: TGTGCCAGCAGTCCTTTGGGACAGGGCTATAATTCACCCCTCCACTTT. The rearrangement joins TRBV6-6 to TRBJ1-6; 9 bases align to TRBD1. Germline V CDR1 and CDR2: MNHNY, SVGAGI (reference sequence). This CDR3 is 16 amino acids long. Trimming took 5 bases from V and 3 from J; bases not matched to a gene: 5.

The V and J genes are TRBV2 and TRBJ2-5, with D unclear. Trimming shortened V by 2 bases and J by 7 bases, and 2 bases separated the two germline ends. This CDR3 is 10 amino acids long. In germline, CDR1 is SNHLY, CDR2 FYNNEI. The CDR3 DNA sequence: TGTGCCAGCAGTGAAAGGACCCAGTACTTC. This codes for CASSERTQYF.

The genes are TRBV5-1 and TRBJ2-7; TRBD2 agrees at 13 bases. Trimming removed 3 bases from V and 5 bases from J; junction bases left unmatched: 2. Germline CDR1 SGHRS, CDR2 YFSETQ. This CDR3 is built from 14 residues. The CDR3 loop reads CASSYGLAGDEQYF. The CDR3, as DNA: TGCGCCAGCAGCTATGGACTAGCGGGGGACGAGCAGTACTTC.

The count of this clone is one. The chain employs TRBV7-2 and TRBJ1-4; D unresolved. V lost 1 base and J lost 10, with 16 bases in between. Germline V gene sequence: CDR1 SGHTA, CDR2 FQGNSA. The CDR3 totals 15 residues. The CDR3 DNA is TGTGCCAGCAGCTTAGAGGAGACCCCCCGGGGAAAACTGTTTTTT. Its protein is CASSLEETPRGKLFF.

This clone was picked up one time. This specimen includes other DNA sequences encoding the same CDR3. The chain employs TRBV5-4 and TRBJ2-7; TRBD1 aligns across 7 bases. J lost 2 bases, V lost 0 bases, and 2 bases had no gene match. The CDR3 is 14 amino acids. The germline V gene encodes CDR1 SGHNT and CDR2 YYREEE (reference sequence). The CDR3 sequence is CASSLVDRAYEQYF. In DNA form, the CDR3 reads TGTGCCAGCAGCTTGGTCGACAGGGCCTACGAGCAGTACTTC.

Turning to this clone: The sample carries other DNA sequences with the same CDR3. V gene TRBV30 combines with J gene TRBJ1-5; D uncertain. CDR3 length equals 13 residues. Germline V gene sequence: CDR1 GTSNPN, CDR2 SVGIG (reference sequence). The V end was cut by 0 bases, the J end by 3 bases, with 6 bases between. This chain's CDR3 is CAWSVQINQPQHF. CDR3 DNA: TGTGCCTGGAGTGTACAGATCAATCAGCCCCAGCATTTT.

This chain links TRBV6-5 with TRBJ1-2; 7 positions match TRBD1. The germline V gene encodes CDR1 MNHEY and CDR2 SVGAGI. CDR3 length equals 12 residues. V lost 9 bases and J lost 7; bases outside the gene matches: 8. CDR3 nucleotide sequence: TGTGCCAGTAGGGCAGGGGGTGGTGGCTACACCTTC. Translation: CASRAGGGGYTF.

With regard to this clone: Other nucleotide sequences from this sample produce the same CDR3. The genes are TRBV2 and TRBJ2-5; D is uncertain. Germline V gene data show CDR1 as SNHLY and CDR2 as FYNNEI. This CDR3 has 12 residues. Trimming shortened V by 1 base and J by 5 bases, and 5 bases separated the two germline ends. The CDR3 DNA sequence: TGTGCCAGCAGTGAAGGTCGGGAGACCCAGTACTTC. As protein: CASSEGRETQYF.

The genes are TRBV7-9 and TRBJ2-7, with D uncertain. V lost 2 bases to trimming and J lost 6 bases, with 8 bases between them. CDR3 length equals 12 residues. Germline V gene data show CDR1 as SEHNR and CDR2 as FQNEAQ (reference sequence). CDR3 protein: CASSLLDREQYF. CDR3 sequence (DNA): TGTGCCAGCAGCTTATTGGACCGCGAGCAGTACTTC.

Remarks on this clone: Other DNA sequences of this sample code for an identical CDR3. The V call is TRBV7-9, the J call TRBJ1-3; D call uncertain. This CDR3 is 11 amino acids long. Germline V gene sequence: CDR1 SEHNR, CDR2 FQNEAQ (reference sequence). Trimming cost V 1 base and J 5 bases, with 0 bases left between them. The CDR3 sequence is CASSLGNTIYF. CDR3 DNA sequence: TGTGCCAGCAGCTTAGGAAACACCATATATTTT.

The chain employs TRBV12-1 and TRBJ2-5; the table's D call TRBD2 went unverified against the DNA. TRBV12-1 is a recognized pseudogene. The CDR3 has 15 residues. The CDR3 is CASSSTRCVQETQYF. The CDR3 coding sequence is TGTGCCAGCAGCTCCACTAGATGCGTCCAAGAGACCCAGTACTTC.

The chain is built from TRBV18 and TRBJ2-7, with D perhaps TRBD2 (5 bases). The CDR3 spans 14 residues. Germline lookup yields CDR1 KGHSH and CDR2 LQKENI. Trimming cost V 5 bases and J 0 bases, with 11 bases left between them. CDR3 bases: TGTGCCAGCTCAGTGGCAGCGGACTCCTACGAGCAGTACTTC. Translation: CASSVAADSYEQYF. Looking up the rest from reference TRBV18 and TRBJ2-7 gives the full variable domain: NAGVMQNPRHLVRRRGQEARLRCSPMKGHSHVYWYRQLPEEGLKFMVYLQKENIIDESGMPKERFSAEFPKEGPSILRIQQVVRGDSAAYFCASSVAADSYEQYFGPGTRLTVT.

The V call is TRBV5-4, the J call TRBJ1-1, with no clear D. Germline V gene data show CDR1 as SGHNT and CDR2 as YYREEE (reference sequence). V lost 0 bases and J 4 bases, leaving 13 bases between the germline ends. The CDR3 loop spans 15 amino acids. CDR3: CASSLAAFRGTEAFF. Here the CDR3 DNA reads TGTGCCAGCAGCTTGGCAGCCTTTCGGGGCACTGAAGCTTTCTTT.

The chain joins TRBV7-6 to TRBJ2-2; 8 bases align to TRBD1. The CDR3 runs 18 residues. Germline assignment: CDR1 SGHVS and CDR2 FNYEAQ. V lost 3 bases, J lost 1 base, and 10 bases stayed unmatched. DNA for the CDR3: TGTGCCAGCAGCTTGGAGCCGGGACAGGCGAAGAACACCGGGGAGCTGTTTTTT. Translated: CASSLEPGQAKNTGELFF. Looking up the rest from reference TRBV7-6 and TRBJ2-2 gives the full variable domain: GAGVSQSPRYKVTKRGQDVALRCDPISGHVSLYWYRQALGQGPEFLTYFNYEAQQDKSGLPNDRFSAERPEGSISTLTIQRTEQRDSAMYRCASSLEPGQAKNTGELFFGEGSRLTVL.

This clone showed up just once. The chain is built from TRBV5-1 and TRBJ2-2; 8 nucleotides match TRBD2. The CDR3 is 13 amino acids. Germline values: CDR1 SGHRS, CDR2 YFSETQ. After removal of 6 bases from V and 5 bases from J, the junction contained 3 bases not matched to a gene. As DNA, the CDR3 is TGCGCCAGCAAACGCGGGGGGACCGGGGAGCTGTTTTTT. Protein product: CASKRGGTGELFF.

Comment on this clone: At one boundary the junction diverges from the germline segment, which might be a read error. The V gene is TRBV6-5, the J gene TRBJ2-7; D gene ambiguous. Per the germline V gene, CDR1 is MNHEY and CDR2 is SVGAGI. The CDR3 contains 9 residues. The CDR3 DNA reads TGTGCCAGCAGCCAACAGCTAGTCTTC. Residues: CASSQQLVF.

Worth noting for this clone: Different DNA sequences within this sample yield the same CDR3. The V gene is TRBV5-1, the J gene TRBJ2-2, with 8 bases identical to TRBD1. Germline loops: CDR1 SGHRS, CDR2 YFSETQ. The ends lost 0 bases at V and 3 bases at J; junction bases unmatched: 1. The CDR3 contains 15 residues. The CDR3 sequence: CASSLADRDTGELFF. The CDR3, as DNA: TGCGCCAGCAGCTTGGCGGACAGGGACACCGGGGAGCTGTTTTTT.

The V and J genes are TRBV5-1 and TRBJ2-7; D tentatively fits TRBD1 or TRBD2 (5 bases each). In germline, CDR1 is SGHRS, CDR2 YFSETQ. This CDR3 has 16 residues. V was clipped by 0 bases and J by 4 bases, with 17 bases between them. In DNA, the CDR3 is TGCGCCAGCAGCTTGGCGGGGACGGTGGGAAGTTACGAGCAGTACTTC. Its translation: CASSLAGTVGSYEQYF.

V and J are TRBV5-6 and TRBJ1-2; tentatively, D is TRBD1 (5 bases). The CDR3 is 15 residues long. Germline-derived CDR1 and CDR2 are SGHDT and YYEEEE. Trimming left V 0 bases short and J 3 bases short, with 12 bases between. The CDR3 DNA is TGTGCCAGCAGCTTGGAGGGGCCGAAATACTATGGCTACACCTTC. Its protein is CASSLEGPKYYGYTF.

The V gene is TRBV30, the J gene TRBJ2-1; 8 bases agree with TRBD1. The V segment lost 2 bases and the J segment 0 bases; nucleotides outside the gene matches: 9. The CDR3 loop spans 17 amino acids. From germline, CDR1 is GTSNPN and CDR2 SVGIG (reference sequence). CDR3 DNA sequence: TGTGCCTGGAGTCGACAGGGGCCAAAATACTCCTACAATGAGCAGTTCTTC. Its protein product is CAWSRQGPKYSYNEQFF. The whole variable domain, remainder taken from reference TRBV30 and TRBJ2-1, is SQTIHQWPATLVQPVGSPLSLECTVEGTSNPNLYWYRQAAGRGLQLLFYSVGIGQISSEVPQNLSASRPQDRQFILSSKKLLLSDSGFYLCAWSRQGPKYSYNEQFFGPGTRLTVL.

Remarks on this clone: Other DNA sequences within the sample encode an identical CDR3. The chain uses TRBV5-1 and TRBJ2-4; a possible D gene is TRBD1 (6 bases). CDR1 is SGHRS, CDR2 YFSETQ, per germline. This CDR3 comprises 15 residues. The V gene lost 0 bases and the J gene lost 3 bases, with 10 bases spanning the gap. The CDR3 region has the DNA TGCGCCAGCAGCTTGGAACAGGGTAGCAAAAACATTCAGTACTTC. It yields the protein CASSLEQGSKNIQYF.

The CDR3 here is CASSLARGRYNEQFF. The DNA for the CDR3 is TGTGCCAGCAGCTTAGCCAGGGGGCGTTACAATGAGCAGTTCTTC. The chain couples TRBV7-2 to TRBJ2-1; 8 bases match TRBD1. J lost 4 bases, V lost 0 bases, and 2 bases had no gene match. Germline V lookup: CDR1 SGHTA, CDR2 FQGNSA. The CDR3 contains 15 residues.

This rearrangement joins TRBV10-2 to TRBJ2-5, with TRBD2 matching over 9 bases. The J segment lost 5 bases and the V segment lost 2 bases, leaving 6 bases of the junction unmatched. Germline CDR1 WSHSY, CDR2 SAAADI. This CDR3 spans 15 amino acids. The CDR3 sequence: CASSEVASGKETQYF. CDR3 bases: TGCGCCAGCAGTGAGGTGGCTAGCGGGAAGGAGACCCAGTACTTC.

V is TRBV7-6 and J is TRBJ2-5; no firm D call. V dropped 0 bases and J dropped 2 bases, with 7 bases sitting between them. The CDR3 contains 14 residues. The V gene's germline CDR1 is SGHVS and CDR2 FNYEAQ. Here the CDR3 DNA reads TGTGCCAGCAGCTTAGCGGGTTTACAAGAGACCCAGTACTTC. Translation gives CASSLAGLQETQYF.

This sequence joins TRBV18 and TRBJ2-2; 7 bases are a match to TRBD1. Germline V gene sequence: CDR1 KGHSH, CDR2 LQKENI. V lost 8 bases and J lost 6; bases outside the gene matches: 3. This CDR3 is built from 12 residues. In DNA, the CDR3 is TGTGCCAGCGCCACAGGGGCCGGGGAGCTGTTTTTT. Protein: CASATGAGELFF.